Listed here are 32 T cell receptor beta chains from one sample, sequenced in a study of Tregs in tolerant kidney transplant recipients. The nonmyeloablative bone marrow transplants came from related graft donors, with transient mixed chimerism. The assay was immunoSEQ multiplex PCR, and TCRdb's table has in-frame clones only and misses some. The sample has about 100,000 clones, roughly 93% seen once. Sequenced here: CD4+ T cells from blood (PBMCs), sampled 12 months after the transplant. These receptors all come from a human patient who received a combined kidney and bone marrow transplant. Some of the T cells may derive from the graft donor.

The chain couples TRBV18 to TRBJ1-1, with unresolved D. Germline V gene data show CDR1 as KGHSH and CDR2 as LQKENI. Trimming pared 3 bases from V and 0 bases from J, leaving 11 bases between. CDR3 length: 15 amino acids. CDR3 sequence reads: CASSPFVRLNTEAFF. CDR3 bases: TGTGCCAGCTCACCTTTCGTCCGTTTGAACACTGAAGCTTTCTTT.

The rearrangement uses TRBV7-6 and TRBJ1-1; TRBD1 aligns across 9 bases. V shed 2 bases, J shed 2 bases, and the junction held 9 bases outside the gene matches. CDR3 length: 17 amino acids. CDR1 is SGHVS, CDR2 FNYEAQ, per germline. The CDR3 nucleotides are TGTGCCAGCAGCTTAAGGGCCGGGACAGGGCTTAACACTGAAGCTTTCTTT. Amino acid sequence: CASSLRAGTGLNTEAFF.

This sequence joins TRBV5-1 and TRBJ1-1; the match to TRBD1 covers 10 bases. Trimming cost V 3 bases and J 1 base; bases outside gene matches: 6. Germline CDR1 reads SGHRS; CDR2 reads YFSETQ. The CDR3 sequence is 16 residues long. In DNA, the CDR3 is TGCGCCAGCAGCTGGGGGGACAGGGGCCCGAACACTGAAGCTTTCTTT. Translated, it gives CASSWGDRGPNTEAFF.

This clone has just one count. The chain couples TRBV4-1 to TRBJ2-3, with a possible D match to TRBD2 (6 bases). Trimming pared 4 bases from V and 3 bases from J, leaving 14 bases between. This CDR3 region has 15 residues. Germline V gene data show CDR1 as MGHRA and CDR2 as YSYEKL. CDR3 coding DNA: TGCGCCAGCAGCCTCCTCCCGGAGGGGACAGATACGCAGTATTTT. It yields the protein CASSLLPEGTDTQYF.

CDR3 bases: TGTGCCAGCAGCGGACCTCTGGGAGTGGCTGGCGGGGCCAACGTCCTGACTTTC. Its protein is CASSGPLGVAGGANVLTF. The chain combines TRBV7-9 with TRBJ2-6; perhaps TRBD2 as D (5 bases). V was trimmed by 5 bases and J by 4 bases, leaving 21 bases between them. The CDR3 is 18 amino acids. Looked up from germline, CDR1 is SEHNR and CDR2 is FQNEAQ (reference sequence).

The chain uses TRBV28 and TRBJ2-5; TRBD2 matches 7 bases. With 3 bases clipped from V and 1 base from J, the junction kept 8 bases outside the gene matches. The CDR3 is 16 residues long. Germline CDR1 reads MDHEN; CDR2 reads SYDVKM. Written as DNA, the CDR3 is TGTGCCAGCAGTTTTTCCGGACTAGGGGTCCAAGAGACCCAGTACTTC. This codes for CASSFSGLGVQETQYF.

The chain combines TRBV7-2 with TRBJ2-3; D is unresolved. The CDR3 covers 13 residues. V was pared by 5 bases and J by 6 bases, with 12 bases between. Germline loops: CDR1 SGHTA, CDR2 FQGNSA. The DNA for the CDR3 is TGTGCCAGCAGCCCCAATCCTGCGGATACGCAGTATTTT. Its translation: CASSPNPADTQYF.

The chain employs TRBV7-3 and TRBJ1-6, with TRBD1 as a possible D gene (6 bases). The CDR3 contains 14 residues. CDR1 is SGHTA and CDR2 is FQGTGA in the germline V gene. V lost 5 bases and J 6 bases, leaving 11 bases between the germline ends. As DNA, the CDR3 is TGTGCCAGCAGCAACGACAGGTTTAATTCACCCCTCCACTTT. Translated: CASSNDRFNSPLHF.

The chain joins TRBV6-5 to TRBJ2-2, with 10 bases identical to TRBD2. Germline CDR1 reads MNHEY; CDR2 reads SVGAGI. J was trimmed by 7 bases and V by 7 bases; bases with no gene match: 6. The CDR3 runs 14 residues. The CDR3 bases are TGTGCCAGCATAAGAGCGGGGGGGCTCGGGGAGCTGTTTTTT. This codes for CASIRAGGLGELFF.

The chain is built from TRBV21-1 and TRBJ2-2; the D segment call TRBD2 is taken from the table without a DNA check. TRBV21-1 constitutes a pseudogene. The length of the CDR3 is 17 residues. DNA for the CDR3: TGTGCCAGCACCATACCCCTAGCGGCCGGGAACACCGGGGAGCTGTTTTTT. This sequence encodes CASTIPLAAGNTGELFF.

The genes are TRBV7-2 and TRBJ2-1; 9 positions agree with TRBD2. CDR1 is SGHTA, CDR2 FQGNSA, per germline. After removal of 6 bases from V and 10 bases from J, the junction contained 13 bases not matched to a gene. The CDR3 runs 15 residues. CDR3 loop: CASRPEVAGEGEQFF. The CDR3 coding sequence is TGTGCCAGCAGGCCCGAGGTAGCGGGAGAGGGGGAGCAGTTCTTC. The full variable domain, in which reference TRBV7-2 and TRBJ2-1 provide the parts outside the CDR3, is GAGVSQSPSNKVTEKGKDVELRCDPISGHTALYWYRQSLGQGLEFLIYFQGNSAPDKSGLPSDRFSAERTGGSVSTLTIQRTQQEDSAVYLCASRPEVAGEGEQFFGPGTRLTVL.

The V call is TRBV27, the J call TRBJ1-4; TRBD1 matches at 7 bases. The CDR3 spans 15 residues. Per the germline V gene, CDR1 is MNHEY and CDR2 is SMNVEV (reference sequence). V trimming: 5 bases; J trimming: 7 bases; junction bases outside the gene matches: 10. The CDR3 is CASSPARGRGEKLFF. The CDR3 nucleotides read TGTGCCAGCAGTCCTGCTAGGGGGCGAGGTGAAAAACTGTTTTTT.

Only one count was recorded for this clone. The chain carries TRBV4-2 and TRBJ2-4; 13 bases are shared with TRBD2. Germline CDR1 LGHNA, CDR2 YNFKEQ. Unmatched junction bases numbered 5, after V lost 0 bases and J lost 0 bases. The length of the CDR3 is 19 residues. CDR3 sequence reads: CASSQDLTSGGVAKNIQYF. The CDR3 DNA reads as TGTGCCAGCAGCCAAGATCTTACTAGCGGGGGGGTAGCCAAAAACATTCAGTACTTC.

This chain connects TRBV7-8 to TRBJ2-7; the D gene is possibly TRBD1 (6 bases). The CDR3 extends over 15 amino acids. Germline V CDR1 and CDR2: SGHVS, FQNEAQ. V was cut by 5 bases and J by 3 bases, with 17 bases left in between. The CDR3 DNA follows: TGTGCCAGCAGCAACCACCGGGACACCTTCTACGAGCAGTACTTC. This codes for CASSNHRDTFYEQYF.

This clone has only one observation. V and J are TRBV4-1 and TRBJ2-7; TRBD2 aligns across 7 bases. Trimming took 1 base from V and 3 from J; bases not matched to a gene: 6. Germline values: CDR1 MGHRA, CDR2 YSYEKL. The CDR3 contains 15 residues. As DNA, the CDR3 is TGCGCCAGCAGCCAAGGGGACTATAACTTCTACGAGCAGTACTTC. Its protein is CASSQGDYNFYEQYF.

The J gene is TRBJ2-3, the V gene TRBV7-9; TRBD2 aligns across 9 bases. The CDR3 runs to 19 residues. V dropped 5 bases and J dropped 1; count of bases not matched to a gene: 16. Germline values: CDR1 SEHNR, CDR2 FQNEAQ (reference sequence). The CDR3 nucleotides read TGTGCCAGCAGCCCAGGGCGATGGGCGGGAGGGCCGGGCACAGATACGCAGTATTTT. It is translated as CASSPGRWAGGPGTDTQYF.

The chain carries TRBV18 and TRBJ2-5; TRBD1 matches at 9 bases. Germline V gene lookup returns CDR1 KGHSH and CDR2 LQKENI. The CDR3 is 15 amino acids. Trimming took 2 bases from V and 2 from J; bases not matched to a gene: 3. CDR3 in DNA: TGTGCCAGCTCACCATGGACAGGGGAGCAAGAGACCCAGTACTTC. As protein: CASSPWTGEQETQYF.

This clone was recorded a few times. The rearrangement joins TRBV7-2 to TRBJ2-7, with TRBD1 as a possible D gene (6 bases). This CDR3 has 14 amino acids. CDR1 is SGHTA, CDR2 FQGNSA, per germline. The ends were cut back, 5 bases at V and 4 bases at J, with 15 bases in the middle. DNA of the CDR3: TGTGCCAGCAGCACTGACAGGTTATCATACGAGCAGTACTTC. Its protein is CASSTDRLSYEQYF.

The chain recombines TRBV21-1 with TRBJ1-6. TRBV21-1 is a listed pseudogene. The CDR3 sequence is 13 residues long. The CDR3 DNA reads as TGTGCCAGCACCCGGGGTAATAATTCACCCCTCCACTTT. As protein: CASTRGNNSPLHF.

This clone appeared a single time. The chain couples TRBV9 to TRBJ2-1; unclear D gene. With 0 bases removed from V and 9 bases from J, the gap between germline ends came to 10 bases. The CDR3 contains 13 residues. The germline CDR1 and CDR2 sequences are SGDLS and YYNGEE. In nucleotides, the CDR3 is TGTGCCAGCAGCGTAGTAAACTCGCCTGAGCAGTTCTTC. It specifies CASSVVNSPEQFF.

This clone was picked up one time. The gene calls are TRBV2 and TRBJ2-6; TRBD1 aligns across 7 bases. The CDR3 runs to 18 residues. Germline V gene sequence: CDR1 SNHLY, CDR2 FYNNEI. The junction had 14 bases not matched to a gene; V was cut back by 5 bases and J by 4 bases. The CDR3 loop is CASSLTGQPSVGANVLTF. DNA for the CDR3: TGTGCCAGCAGTCTTACGGGACAGCCTTCTGTCGGGGCCAACGTCCTGACTTTC. Complete variable domain (other parts from reference TRBV2 and TRBJ2-6): EPEVTQTPSHQVTQMGQEVILRCVPISNHLYFYWYRQILGQKVEFLVSFYNNEISEKSEIFDDQFSVERPDGSNFTLKIRSTKLEDSAMYFCASSLTGQPSVGANVLTFGAGSRLTVL.

This clone appeared a single time. A read error may account for a junction end that differs from germline. The chain employs TRBV5-1 and TRBJ2-3; 10 nucleotides agree with TRBD2. This CDR3 has 15 amino acids. CDR1 and CDR2 from the germline V gene are SGHRS and YFSETQ. The CDR3 coding sequence is TGCGCCAGCAGCTTAACTAGCGGGACCACAAATACGCAGTATTTT. Translated: CASSLTSGTTNTQYF.

This clone was seen once. The V and J genes are TRBV6-6 and TRBJ2-5, with a weak D call TRBD1 (7 bases). Gene TRBJ2-7 matches the end of the DNA better, so the J call may be wrong. The CDR3 is 13 residues long. Germline CDR1 reads MNHNY; CDR2 reads SVGAGI (reference sequence). CDR3: CASSRGTVYEQYF. CDR3 in DNA: TGTGCCAGCAGTCGCGGGACAGTCTACGAGCAGTACTTC.

The chain has TRBV5-3 and TRBJ2-1; TRBD2 matches at 8 bases. TRBV5-3 is annotated as an ORF whose role is uncertain. V was pared by 2 bases and J by 7 bases, with 17 bases of the junction left unmatched. There are 18 residues in the CDR3. The CDR3 region is CARSLRPSAGGLRNEQFF. The CDR3 coding sequence is TGTGCCAGAAGCTTACGGCCCTCGGCGGGGGGACTTAGGAATGAGCAGTTCTTC.

The CDR3 DNA follows: TGTGCCAGCAGCCAAGGGACAGGGAACTATGGCTACACCTTC. Its translation is CASSQGTGNYGYTF. The chain is built from TRBV16 and TRBJ1-2; TRBD1 agrees at 9 bases. CDR1 and CDR2 from the germline V gene are KGHSY and FQNENV. With 2 bases clipped from V and 2 bases from J, the junction kept 0 bases outside the gene matches. The CDR3 contains 14 residues.

The chain employs TRBV6-5 and TRBJ1-5; D unclear. The ends were cut back, 2 bases at V and 7 bases at J, with 9 bases in the middle. Germline CDR1 reads MNHEY; CDR2 reads SVGAGI. This CDR3 has 13 residues. The CDR3 spells CASSYEGGQPQHF. The CDR3 DNA follows: TGTGCCAGCAGTTACGAGGGTGGACAGCCCCAGCATTTT.

This clone was seen more than once but under ten times. The chain combines TRBV10-3 with TRBJ1-6; the match to TRBD1 covers 7 bases. This CDR3 is 17 amino acids long. J was trimmed by 5 bases and V by 0 bases; bases with no gene match: 7. Germline CDR1 reads ENHRY; CDR2 reads SYGVKD. The CDR3 is CAISESRQGGDNSPLHF. The CDR3 DNA follows: TGTGCCATCAGTGAGTCGCGACAGGGAGGAGATAATTCACCCCTCCACTTT.

The chain combines TRBV13 with TRBJ1-2; 7 positions agree with TRBD1. The CDR3 is made up of 16 amino acids. Germline-derived CDR1 and CDR2 are PRHDT and FYEKMQ (reference sequence). Unmatched junction bases numbered 13, after V lost 5 bases and J lost 4 bases. CDR3 DNA: TGTGCCAGCAGCCTGGGGACAGCAAGAAAACGCTATGGCTACACCTTC. Translated: CASSLGTARKRYGYTF.

J is TRBJ1-1 and V is TRBV21-1; the DNA was not compared with TRBD1, the D call given in the table. TRBV21-1 is shown as a pseudogene. The CDR3 length is 14 residues. The CDR3 DNA sequence: TGTGCCAGCAGCAGCCAGGGGGTAAACACTGAAGCTTTCTTT. Translation gives CASSSQGVNTEAFF.

The chain has TRBV7-6 and TRBJ2-2; TRBD2 matches 10 bases. Germline lookup yields CDR1 SGHVS and CDR2 FNYEAQ. Trimming cost V 5 bases and J 5 bases; bases outside gene matches: 8. This CDR3 is built from 16 residues. This CDR3 reads CASSVPSGSFTGELFF. The CDR3 DNA sequence: TGTGCCAGCAGCGTCCCTAGCGGGAGTTTTACCGGGGAGCTGTTTTTT.

V and J are TRBV15 and TRBJ1-6; 7 bases line up with TRBD1. The CDR3 totals 18 residues. Germline CDR1 and CDR2: LNHNV and YYDKDF (reference sequence). V shed 0 bases and J 0 bases; nucleotides not matched to a gene: 5. The CDR3 is CATSRDGRDSSYNSPLHF. The CDR3 bases are TGTGCCACCAGCAGAGATGGCAGGGACAGCTCCTATAATTCACCCCTCCACTTT.

As to this clone: The junction and the germline gene differ at one end; a read error may be behind it. The V and J genes are TRBV9 and TRBJ2-3; D gene unclear. The CDR3 contains 14 residues. Per germline, CDR1 SGDLS and CDR2 YYNGEE. The chain's CDR3 is CASSPRRSTDTQYF. In nucleotides, the CDR3 is TGTGCCAGCAGCCCCCGAAGAAGCACGGATACGCAGTATTTT. Full variable domain (missing parts from reference TRBV9 and TRBJ2-3): DSGVTQTPKHLITATGQRVTLRCSPRSGDLSVYWYQQSLDQGLQFLIQYYNGEERAKGNILERFSAQQFPDLHSELNLSSLELGDSALYFCASSPRRSTDTQYFGPGTRLTVL.